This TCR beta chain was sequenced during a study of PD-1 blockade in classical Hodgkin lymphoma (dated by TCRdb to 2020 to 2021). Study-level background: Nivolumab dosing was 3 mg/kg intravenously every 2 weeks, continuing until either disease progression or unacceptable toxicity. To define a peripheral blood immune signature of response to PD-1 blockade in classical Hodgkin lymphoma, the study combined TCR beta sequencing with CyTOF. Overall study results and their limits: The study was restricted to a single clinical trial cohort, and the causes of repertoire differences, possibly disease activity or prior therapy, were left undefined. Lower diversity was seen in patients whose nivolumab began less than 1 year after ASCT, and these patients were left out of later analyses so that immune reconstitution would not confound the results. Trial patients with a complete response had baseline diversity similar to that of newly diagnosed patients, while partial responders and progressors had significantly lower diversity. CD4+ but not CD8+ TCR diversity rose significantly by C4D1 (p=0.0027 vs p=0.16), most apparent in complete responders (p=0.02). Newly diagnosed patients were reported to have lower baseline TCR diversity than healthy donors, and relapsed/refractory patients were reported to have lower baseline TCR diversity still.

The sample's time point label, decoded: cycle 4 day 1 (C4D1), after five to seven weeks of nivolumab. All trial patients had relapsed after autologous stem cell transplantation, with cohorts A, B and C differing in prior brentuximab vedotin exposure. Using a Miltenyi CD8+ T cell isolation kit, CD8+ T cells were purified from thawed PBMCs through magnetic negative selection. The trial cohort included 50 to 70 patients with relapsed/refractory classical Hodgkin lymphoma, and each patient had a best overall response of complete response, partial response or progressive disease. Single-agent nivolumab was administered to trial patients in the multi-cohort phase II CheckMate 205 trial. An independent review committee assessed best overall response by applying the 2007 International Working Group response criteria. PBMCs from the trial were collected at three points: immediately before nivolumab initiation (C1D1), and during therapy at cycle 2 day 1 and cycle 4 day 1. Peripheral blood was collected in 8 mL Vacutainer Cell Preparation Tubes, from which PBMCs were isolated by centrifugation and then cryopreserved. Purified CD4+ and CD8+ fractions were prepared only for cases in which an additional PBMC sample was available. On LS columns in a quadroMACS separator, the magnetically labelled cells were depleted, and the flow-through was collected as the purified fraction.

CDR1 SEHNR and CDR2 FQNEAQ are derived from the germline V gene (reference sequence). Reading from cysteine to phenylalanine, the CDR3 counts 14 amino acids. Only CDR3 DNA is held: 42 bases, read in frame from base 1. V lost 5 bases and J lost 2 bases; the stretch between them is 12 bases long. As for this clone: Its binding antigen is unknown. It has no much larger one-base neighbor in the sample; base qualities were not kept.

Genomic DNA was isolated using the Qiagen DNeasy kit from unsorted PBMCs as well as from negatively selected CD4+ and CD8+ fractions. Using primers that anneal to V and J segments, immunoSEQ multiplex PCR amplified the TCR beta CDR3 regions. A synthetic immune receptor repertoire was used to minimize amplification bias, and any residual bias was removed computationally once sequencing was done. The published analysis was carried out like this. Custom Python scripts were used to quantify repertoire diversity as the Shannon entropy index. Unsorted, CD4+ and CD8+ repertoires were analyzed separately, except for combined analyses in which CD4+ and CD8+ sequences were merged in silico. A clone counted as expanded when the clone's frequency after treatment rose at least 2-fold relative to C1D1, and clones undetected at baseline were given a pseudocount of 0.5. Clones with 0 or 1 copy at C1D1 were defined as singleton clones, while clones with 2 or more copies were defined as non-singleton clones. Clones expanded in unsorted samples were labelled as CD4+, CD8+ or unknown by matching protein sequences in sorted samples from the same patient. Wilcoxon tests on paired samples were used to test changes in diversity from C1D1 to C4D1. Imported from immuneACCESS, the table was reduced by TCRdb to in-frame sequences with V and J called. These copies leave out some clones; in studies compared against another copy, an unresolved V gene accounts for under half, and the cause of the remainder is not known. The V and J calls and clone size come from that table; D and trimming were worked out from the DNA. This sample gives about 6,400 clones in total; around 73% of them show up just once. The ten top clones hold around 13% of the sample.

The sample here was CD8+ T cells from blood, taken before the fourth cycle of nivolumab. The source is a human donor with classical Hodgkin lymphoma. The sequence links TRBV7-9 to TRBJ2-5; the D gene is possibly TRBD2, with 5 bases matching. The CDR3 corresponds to CASSSRGRQETQYF. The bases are TGTGCCAGCAGCAGCCGGGGTCGGCAAGAGACCCAGTACTTC. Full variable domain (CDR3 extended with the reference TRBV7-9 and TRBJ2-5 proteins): DTGVSQNPRHKITKRGQNVTFRCDPISEHNRLYWYRQTLGQGPEFLTYFQNEAQLEKSRLLSDRFSAERPKGSFSTLEIQRTEQGDSAMYLCASSSRGRQETQYFGPGTRLLVL.